One sample yielded the 23 T cell receptor beta chains listed below, sequenced in a study of blood T cells in healthy people across ages. It was with a sample-barcoded 5' primer and a J-beta primer mix that a second PCR of roughly 6 to 12 cycles was run. TCRdb re-called the 5' RACE reads with MiXCR, one entry per CDR3 protein. Here the sample spans 1.5 million to 2 million distinct CDR3 sequences, approximately 32% being singletons. Sequenced sample: blood. The receptors stem from a woman in her twenties or thirties in good health.

This clonotype was counted between two and nine times. This rearrangement joins TRBV28 to TRBJ2-5; possibly TRBD2 for D (6 bases). This CDR3 region has 12 residues. V shed 5 bases and J shed 11 bases, with 15 bases lying between them. Germline CDR1 MDHEN, CDR2 SYDVKM. CDR3 amino acids: CASSRLGSLQYF. In DNA, the CDR3 is TGTGCCAGCAGTAGACTAGGGTCCCTGCAGTACTTC.

There are a few counts of this clonotype. The CDR3 region is CASSMGTGSNQPQHF. CDR3 coding DNA: TGTGCCAGCAGTATGGGGACTGGGAGCAATCAGCCCCAGCATTTT. This chain connects TRBV6-1 to TRBJ1-5, with D perhaps matching TRBD1 (5 bases). CDR3 size: 15 residues. V lost 5 bases and J 1 base, leaving 12 bases between the germline ends. Germline-derived CDR1 and CDR2 are MNHNS and SASEGT.

There are many counts of this clonotype. This chain connects TRBV20-1 to TRBJ2-5; TRBD1 aligns across 7 bases. CDR1 DFQATT and CDR2 SNEGSKA come from the germline V gene (reference sequence). This CDR3 is 13 amino acids long. The junction had 8 bases not matched to a gene; V was cut back by 5 bases and J by 5 bases. CDR3 coding DNA: TGCAGTGCTTTCCTAGACAGGGCGGAGACCCAGTACTTC. It codes for CSAFLDRAETQYF.

This clonotype was observed a handful of times. The V call is TRBV24-1, the J call TRBJ2-3; possibly TRBD1 for D (7 bases). This CDR3 contains 16 residues. Germline assignment: CDR1 KGHDR and CDR2 SFDVKD. V lost 1 base and J lost 5, with 15 bases in between. This chain's CDR3 is CATSDFSAGGRDTQYF. Here the CDR3 DNA reads TGTGCCACCAGTGATTTTTCGGCAGGGGGGAGAGATACGCAGTATTTT.

There are many counts of this clonotype. The chain is built from TRBV4-1 and TRBJ1-2, with 9 nucleotides matching TRBD1. In germline, CDR1 is MGHRA, CDR2 YSYEKL. This CDR3 spans 16 amino acids. The ends lost 2 bases at V and 1 base at J; junction bases unmatched: 5. The CDR3 here is CASSQLTGGNNYGYTF. Written as DNA, the CDR3 is TGCGCCAGCAGCCAACTGACAGGGGGGAATAACTATGGCTACACCTTC.

The chain employs TRBV28 and TRBJ1-6, with a tentative D call TRBD1 (5 bases). From germline, CDR1 is MDHEN and CDR2 SYDVKM. Trimming took off 6 bases at V and 3 bases at J, with 12 bases between the two ends. The CDR3 has 15 residues. The CDR3: CASRRQQVYNSPLHF. The CDR3, as DNA: TGTGCCAGCAGGCGACAACAGGTCTATAATTCACCCCTCCACTTT.

Of note for this clonotype: Lacking the conserved final phenylalanine or tryptophan, this CDR3 likely reflects a read error. The DNA is left out, because the CDR3 cannot be placed on it with certainty; the CDR3 is given as TCRdb lists it. V gene TRBV10-3 combines with J gene TRBJ2-5; no DNA check was done on the table's D call, TRBD1. The CDR3 is made up of 17 amino acids, end residues included. Germline lookup yields CDR1 ENHRY and CDR2 SYGVKD. The CDR3 sequence: CAISETTTGAGGYTFGS.

A note on this clonotype: At one end, the junction sequence differs from germline, possibly due to a read error. The rearrangement links TRBV29-1 to TRBJ2-3; D is perhaps TRBD1 (5 bases). Per germline, CDR1 SQVTM and CDR2 ANQGSEA. CDR3 length: 12 residues. The DNA of the CDR3 is TGCAGCGTTGCCAGGGCCACAGATGCGCAGTATTTT. It encodes CSVARATDAQYF.

This clonotype showed up just a few times. CDR3 sequence (DNA): TGTGCCAGCAGCTCCCGGTACTCTGGGGCCAACGTCCTGACTTTC. Translation gives CASSSRYSGANVLTF. The chain recombines TRBV7-6 with TRBJ2-6, with D hard to call. Between the trimmed V and J ends, which lost 4 bases and 0 bases, there was a span of 7 bases. The CDR3 loop spans 15 amino acids. Per germline, CDR1 SGHVS and CDR2 FNYEAQ.

This clonotype came up a few times. The chain employs TRBV10-3 and TRBJ2-7; possibly TRBD1 or TRBD2 for D (5 bases each). The CDR3 is made up of 13 amino acids. Trimming shortened V by 10 bases and J by 2 bases, and 15 bases separated the two germline ends. The V gene's germline CDR1 is ENHRY and CDR2 SYGVKD. The chain's CDR3 is CATVRDGTYEQYF. For the CDR3, the DNA is TGTGCCACCGTCCGGGACGGGACCTACGAGCAGTACTTC.

The chain carries TRBV6-6 and TRBJ2-7; 8 nucleotides match TRBD2. The CDR3 is made up of 14 amino acids. The germline gives CDR1 MNHNY, CDR2 SVGAGI (reference sequence). V trimming: 6 bases; J trimming: 2 bases; junction bases outside the gene matches: 6. The DNA of the CDR3 is TGTGCCAGCAGCCCTAGCGGGCGGACCTACGAGCAGTACTTC. It yields the protein CASSPSGRTYEQYF.

The chain has TRBV5-1 and TRBJ2-5; D is ambiguous. The CDR3 is 15 amino acids. CDR1 is SGHRS, CDR2 YFSETQ, per germline. The germline V and J ends were trimmed by 3 bases and 4 bases, with 16 bases remaining between them. The CDR3 spells CASSSGPPLGETQYF. DNA for the CDR3: TGCGCCAGCAGCTCCGGCCCTCCGTTGGGAGAGACCCAGTACTTC.

The chain employs TRBV20-1 and TRBJ2-7; D may be TRBD2 (7 bases). Trimming cost V 0 bases and J 1 base, with 16 bases left between them. This CDR3 contains 16 residues. Germline CDR1 DFQATT, CDR2 SNEGSKA (reference sequence). The CDR3, as DNA: TGCAGTGCTAGAGATCCGGCGGGGGCGAGGTCCTACGAGCAGTACTTC. It codes for CSARDPAGARSYEQYF.

The genes are TRBV5-1 and TRBJ1-2; weak D call: TRBD1 (6 bases). CDR1 is SGHRS and CDR2 is YFSETQ in the germline V gene. The CDR3 runs 16 residues. Deletions cut 4 bases from V and 4 bases from J, with 20 bases between. The CDR3 here is CASSPTITGLGYGYTF. Written as DNA, the CDR3 is TGCGCCAGCAGCCCTACCATTACAGGGTTAGGCTATGGCTACACCTTC.

V and J are TRBV20-1 and TRBJ2-1; 9 nucleotides match TRBD1. The germline V gene encodes CDR1 DFQATT and CDR2 SNEGSKA (reference sequence). This CDR3 contains 13 residues. Here the CDR3 DNA reads TGCAGCGCTTCAGAGGGACAGGGACATGAGCAGTTCTTC. It is translated as CSASEGQGHEQFF.

J is TRBJ2-3 and V is TRBV7-8; D possibly corresponds to TRBD2 (6 bases). Germline loops: CDR1 SGHVS, CDR2 FQNEAQ. This CDR3 is 17 amino acids long. Trimming removed 6 bases from V and 6 bases from J, with 25 bases in between. CDR3 nucleotide sequence: TGTGCCAGCAGTTCAAGATCCGGGACTCCCTTTGGCGATACGCAGTATTTT. It translates to CASSSRSGTPFGDTQYF. Drawing the rest from reference TRBV7-8 and TRBJ2-3, the complete variable domain is GAGVSQSPRYKVAKRGQDVALRCDPISGHVSLFWYQQALGQGPEFLTYFQNEAQLDKSGLPSDRFFAERPEGSVSTLKIQRTQQEDSAVYLCASSSRSGTPFGDTQYFGPGTRLTVL.

There are many counts of this clonotype. The chain combines TRBV4-1 with TRBJ1-2; 11 bases match TRBD1. The CDR3 is made up of 16 amino acids. The V segment lost 3 bases and the J segment 10 bases; nucleotides outside the gene matches: 13. The germline V gene has CDR1 MGHRA and CDR2 YSYEKL. The CDR3 DNA reads as TGCGCCAGCAGCCACCCGGACAGGGGGCTAAGGTTGATCTACACCTTC. Protein: CASSHPDRGLRLIYTF.

To note about this clonotype: This clone may be a read error of a much larger clone one base away. J is TRBJ2-5 and V is TRBV27, with TRBD2 matching over 7 bases. Looked up from germline, CDR1 is MNHEY and CDR2 is SMNVEV (reference sequence). The CDR3 is 13 amino acids. The CDR3 is CASSLLGGETRYF. The CDR3 nucleotides are TGTGCCAGCAGTTTACTGGGGGGGGAGACCCGGTACTTC.

The chain has TRBV11-2 and TRBJ2-3; D ambiguous. Germline CDR1 is SGHAT and CDR2 is FQNNGV. V lost 5 bases and J lost 6, with 12 bases in between. The length of the CDR3 is 13 residues. The CDR3 DNA reads as TGTGCCAGCAGCCCCTCCCACGGGGATACGCAGTATTTT. Translation gives CASSPSHGDTQYF.

This rearrangement joins TRBV6-1 to TRBJ1-2, with D tentatively TRBD1 (6 bases). V was pared by 9 bases and J by 1 base, with 12 bases between. This CDR3 has 13 residues. Germline V gene sequence: CDR1 MNHNS, CDR2 SASEGT. This chain's CDR3 is CASRDTDNYGYTF. CDR3 coding DNA: TGTGCCAGTAGGGACACCGATAACTATGGCTACACCTTC.

This clonotype was counted a few times. The chain has TRBV6-2 or TRBV6-3 and TRBJ2-3, with D possibly matching TRBD2 (5 bases). The CDR3 is made up of 14 amino acids. Germline values: CDR1 MNHEY, CDR2 SVGEGT. V was trimmed by 5 bases and J by 6 bases, leaving 15 bases between them. CDR3: CASSPRGLFDTQYF. For the CDR3, the DNA is TGTGCCAGCAGTCCCCGTGGACTTTTCGATACGCAGTATTTT.

A note on this clonotype: At one boundary the junction diverges from the germline segment, which might be a read error. This chain connects TRBV7-2 to TRBJ2-2; possible D gene TRBD2, 5 bases. CDR1 SGHTA and CDR2 FQGNSA come from the germline V gene. The CDR3 length is 12 residues. CDR3 protein: CASSLGTGERFF. The CDR3 region has the DNA TGTGCCAGCAGCTTAGGTACCGGGGAGCGGTTTTTT.

This chain uses TRBV20-1 with TRBJ1-4; maybe TRBD1 (5 bases). This CDR3 spans 14 amino acids. V was clipped by 5 bases and J by 4 bases, with 14 bases between them. The germline CDR1 and CDR2 sequences are DFQATT and SNEGSKA (reference sequence). CDR3 region: CSAPTGTINEKLFF. The CDR3 DNA follows: TGCAGTGCTCCAACCGGGACCATTAATGAAAAACTGTTTTTT.